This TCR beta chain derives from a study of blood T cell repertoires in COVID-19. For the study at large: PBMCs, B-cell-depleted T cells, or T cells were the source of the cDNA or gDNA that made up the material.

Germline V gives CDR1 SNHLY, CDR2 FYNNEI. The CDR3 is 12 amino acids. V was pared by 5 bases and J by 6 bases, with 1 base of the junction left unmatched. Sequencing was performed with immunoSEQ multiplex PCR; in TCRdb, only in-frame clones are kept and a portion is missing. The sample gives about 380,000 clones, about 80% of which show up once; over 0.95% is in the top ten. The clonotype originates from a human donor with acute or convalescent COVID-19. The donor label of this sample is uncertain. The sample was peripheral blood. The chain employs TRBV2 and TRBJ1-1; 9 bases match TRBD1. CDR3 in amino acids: CASSRDRAEAFF. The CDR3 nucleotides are TGTGCCAGCAGTCGGGACAGGGCTGAAGCTTTCTTT.